The text below deals with one T cell receptor (beta chain). The CDR3 runs 15 residues. The V gene end was trimmed by 0 bases and the J gene end by 0 bases; junction bases not matched to a gene: 2. CDR1 and CDR2 from the germline V gene are SGHVS and FQNEAQ. This sample was taken from a study of blood T cell repertoires in COVID-19. Assay used: immunoSEQ multiplex PCR; TCRdb lists only in-frame clones, some missing. There are some 38,000 clones in the sample; less than 80% occur only once, and about 10% lies in the top ten. Seattle patients were enrolled during active infection and followed longitudinally.

The sample taken for sequencing was peripheral blood. The clonotype originates from a man aged 70-80 years with COVID-19, enrolled during active disease. The chain recombines TRBV7-8 with TRBJ2-7; 7 nucleotides match TRBD2. The CDR3 loop is CASSLAASGSYEQYF. The DNA for the CDR3 is TGTGCCAGCAGCTTAGCCGCTAGCGGCTCCTACGAGCAGTACTTC.